The 14 T cell receptor beta chains below all came from one sample that was sequenced in a study of T-cell reconstitution after alpha-beta-depleted transplantation in children. The authors prepared the TCRbeta library with unique molecular identifiers. TCRdb re-called the PCR reads with MiXCR, one entry per CDR3 protein. The table shows 250,000 to 350,000 distinct CDR3 sequences, with approximately 9.6% occurring only once. The sample was PBMCs from the stem cell graft donor, taken from the stem cell graft. Receptors originate from a human donor who donated a stem cell graft to a child with SCID.

This clonotype occurred many times. V gene TRBV10-2 combines with J gene TRBJ1-1; possibly TRBD1 for D (5 bases). Trimming shortened V by 6 bases and J by 1 base, and 9 bases separated the two germline ends. Germline CDR1 and CDR2: WSHSY and SAAADI. This CDR3 is built from 13 residues. The CDR3 region has the DNA TGCGCCAGCAGCACGACAGCGAACACTGAAGCTTTCTTT. As protein: CASSTTANTEAFF.

This rearrangement joins TRBV18 to TRBJ2-7; weak D call: TRBD1 (6 bases). Germline CDR1 KGHSH, CDR2 LQKENI. CDR3 length: 15 amino acids. Between the trimmed V and J ends, which lost 2 bases and 6 bases, there was a span of 17 bases. This chain's CDR3 is CASSPGTQASSEQYF. DNA for the CDR3: TGTGCCAGCTCACCAGGGACACAGGCTTCGAGCGAGCAGTACTTC.

CDR3 coding DNA: TGTGCCAGCGGAGTATTACAGGGAACACCCCTCCACTTT. It encodes CASGVLQGTPLHF. J is TRBJ1-6 and V is TRBV28; D is perhaps TRBD1 (6 bases). The CDR3 consists of 13 residues. Trimming removed 8 bases from V and 11 bases from J, with 16 bases in between. Germline V gene sequence: CDR1 MDHEN, CDR2 SYDVKM.

The J gene is TRBJ2-1, the V gene TRBV25-1; unclear D gene. The V end lost 8 bases, the J end lost 3 bases, and 11 bases lay between the germline ends. This CDR3 has 13 residues. Germline CDR1 reads MGHDK; CDR2 reads SYGVNS. The CDR3 DNA sequence: TGTGCCAGCGGCCCCCGGCGCTACAATGAGCAGTTCTTC. Translated, it gives CASGPRRYNEQFF.

This clonotype has more than one count but fewer than ten. The chain recombines TRBV5-1 with TRBJ2-7; D is perhaps TRBD1 or TRBD2 (5 bases each). This CDR3 contains 15 residues. Per the germline V gene, CDR1 is SGHRS and CDR2 is YFSETQ. Trimming removed 0 bases from V and 1 base from J, with 11 bases in between. CDR3 residues: CASSLVWGSSYEQYF. The CDR3 nucleotides are TGCGCCAGCAGCTTGGTTTGGGGGTCTTCCTACGAGCAGTACTTC. The full variable domain, completed using reference TRBV5-1 and TRBJ2-7, is KAGVTQTPRYLIKTRGQQVTLSCSPISGHRSVSWYQQTPGQGLQFLFEYFSETQRNKGNFPGRFSGRQFSNSRSEMNVSTLELGDSALYLCASSLVWGSSYEQYFGPGTRLTVT.

This clonotype was detected ten times or more. V is TRBV5-1 and J is TRBJ1-1, with 8 bases identical to TRBD1. Germline loops: CDR1 SGHRS, CDR2 YFSETQ. This CDR3 comprises 15 residues. With 3 bases clipped from V and 1 base from J, the junction kept 5 bases outside the gene matches. The chain's CDR3 is CASSSFDRGNTEAFF. DNA of the CDR3: TGCGCCAGCAGCTCGTTCGACAGGGGGAACACTGAAGCTTTCTTT.

The chain carries TRBV20-1 and TRBJ2-7, with a tentative D call TRBD1 (5 bases). The CDR3 totals 13 residues. The germline V gene encodes CDR1 DFQATT and CDR2 SNEGSKA (reference sequence). Trimming removed 0 bases at V and 2 bases at J, with 8 bases between. This CDR3 reads CSARDRVTYEQYF. The CDR3 bases are TGCAGTGCTAGAGACAGGGTCACCTACGAGCAGTACTTC.

This clonotype has a handful of counts. The chain joins TRBV11-2 to TRBJ1-4, with unresolved D. The CDR3 has 14 residues. Germline values: CDR1 SGHAT, CDR2 FQNNGV. Trimming shortened V by 0 bases and J by 8 bases, and 10 bases separated the two germline ends. The CDR3 loop is CASSLDMLGEKLFF. CDR3 nucleotides: TGTGCCAGCAGCTTAGATATGCTTGGAGAAAAACTGTTTTTT.

This clonotype was recorded at least ten times. This chain links TRBV27 with TRBJ2-5; D might be TRBD1 or TRBD2, each matching 6 bases. The V gene lost 6 bases and the J gene lost 3 bases, with 17 bases spanning the gap. Germline values: CDR1 MNHEY, CDR2 SMNVEV (reference sequence). The CDR3 is 15 amino acids. The CDR3: CASSTLGGLEETQYF. CDR3 bases: TGTGCCAGCAGCACTCTAGGGGGGCTGGAAGAGACCCAGTACTTC.

A few counts support this clonotype. This chain uses TRBV3-1 with TRBJ1-2; D gene unclear. Trimming shortened V by 1 base and J by 0 bases, and 9 bases separated the two germline ends. The CDR3 runs 15 residues. The germline CDR1 and CDR2 sequences are LGHDT and YNNKEL (reference sequence). This CDR3 reads CASSQGQIANYGYTF. The CDR3 nucleotides are TGTGCCAGCAGCCAAGGGCAGATAGCTAACTATGGCTACACCTTC. The whole variable domain, filled in from reference TRBV3-1 and TRBJ1-2, reads DTAVSQTPKYLVTQMGNDKSIKCEQNLGHDTMYWYKQDSKKFLKIMFSYNNKELIINETVPNRFSPKSPDKAHLNLHINSLELGDSAVYFCASSQGQIANYGYTFGSGTRLTVV.

This sequence joins TRBV27 and TRBJ2-7; 7 bases agree with TRBD2. The CDR3 is made up of 14 amino acids. Germline lookup yields CDR1 MNHEY and CDR2 SMNVEV (reference sequence). J lost 3 bases, V lost 3 bases, and 5 bases had no gene match. In DNA, the CDR3 is TGTGCCAGCAGTTTCGGGGGAGGGTACTACGAGCAGTACTTC. Its translation: CASSFGGGYYEQYF.

The chain links TRBV20-1 to TRBJ2-1; D may match TRBD1 or TRBD2 (5 bases each). Germline-derived CDR1 and CDR2 are DFQATT and SNEGSKA (reference sequence). This CDR3 is built from 11 residues. V gave up 6 bases and J gave up 10 bases, with 13 bases separating them. CDR3 in amino acids: CSAEGLDEQFF. CDR3 nucleotide sequence: TGCAGTGCCGAGGGGTTAGACGAGCAGTTCTTC.

This clonotype was recorded a few times. The chain employs TRBV7-6 and TRBJ2-5; 9 nucleotides agree with TRBD2. CDR3 size: 14 residues. Germline CDR1 SGHVS, CDR2 FNYEAQ. V shed 7 bases, J shed 5 bases, and the junction held 8 bases outside the gene matches. This CDR3 reads CASNAGGTSETQYF. The CDR3 bases are TGTGCCAGCAACGCGGGGGGGACTAGCGAGACCCAGTACTTC.

This clonotype was detected a few times. The rearrangement uses TRBV5-5 and TRBJ2-2; 7 bases are a match to TRBD2. Looked up from germline, CDR1 is SGHKS and CDR2 is YYEKEE (reference sequence). The CDR3 consists of 16 residues. V trimming: 0 bases; J trimming: 0 bases; junction bases outside the gene matches: 2. CDR3 region: CASSLVGGTNTGELFF. CDR3 in DNA: TGTGCCAGCAGCTTGGTCGGGGGGACGAACACCGGGGAGCTGTTTTTT.